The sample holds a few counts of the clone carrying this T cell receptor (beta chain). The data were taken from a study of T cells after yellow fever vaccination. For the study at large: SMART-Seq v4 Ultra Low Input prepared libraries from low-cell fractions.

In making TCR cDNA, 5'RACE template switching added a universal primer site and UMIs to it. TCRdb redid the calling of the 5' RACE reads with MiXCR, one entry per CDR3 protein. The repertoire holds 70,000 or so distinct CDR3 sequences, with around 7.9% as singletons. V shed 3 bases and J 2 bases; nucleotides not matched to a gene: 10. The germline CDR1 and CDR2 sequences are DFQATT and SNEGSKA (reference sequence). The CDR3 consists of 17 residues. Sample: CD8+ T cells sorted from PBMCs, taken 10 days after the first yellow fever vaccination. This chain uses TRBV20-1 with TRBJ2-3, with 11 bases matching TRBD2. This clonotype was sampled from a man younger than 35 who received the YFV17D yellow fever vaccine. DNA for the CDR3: TGCAGTGCTAGGATTCTAGCGGGGGGAATTGTCACAGATACGCAGTATTTT. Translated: CSARILAGGIVTDTQYF.